One sample yielded the 3 T cell receptor beta chains listed below, sequenced in a study of blood T cell repertoires in COVID-19 (dated by TCRdb to 2020 to 2021). Library creation used the immunoSEQ multiplex PCR assay. Drawn from immuneACCESS, this table holds only the in-frame rearrangements with V and J called that TCRdb kept. Clones are partly lost; checked studies trace under half to an unresolved V gene and leave the rest unexplained. This sample lists tens of thousands of clones; approximately 90% were detected once. Approximately 3.7% of the sample goes to the ten largest clones. Sequencing was done on a sample of peripheral blood. The receptors come from a man aged 55 to 70 with acute or convalescent COVID-19.

This chain links TRBV27 with TRBJ1-5; maybe TRBD1 (5 bases). CDR3 size: 14 residues. The ends were cut back, 4 bases at V and 1 base at J, with 8 bases in the middle. CDR1 is MNHEY and CDR2 is SMNVEV in the germline V gene (reference sequence). CDR3 bases: TGTGCCAGCAGTTACGGGGGGAGCAATCAGCCCCAGCATTTT. It specifies CASSYGGSNQPQHF.

The gene calls are TRBV18 and TRBJ1-4; TRBD1 might be the D (5 bases). Trimming took off 5 bases at V and 6 bases at J, with 16 bases between the two ends. Germline-derived CDR1 and CDR2 are KGHSH and LQKENI. There are 15 residues in the CDR3. The CDR3 region has the DNA TGTGCCAGCTCAACAAGGAGGGGTTCGGATGAAAAACTGTTTTTT. Residues: CASSTRRGSDEKLFF.

This clone is a singleton in its sample. The V and J genes are TRBV6-5 and TRBJ2-7; TRBD2 aligns across 10 bases. CDR3 length: 15 residues. The ends lost 4 bases at V and 1 base at J; junction bases unmatched: 4. Germline V lookup: CDR1 MNHEY, CDR2 SVGAGI. CDR3 bases: TGTGCCAGCAGTTTTACTAGCGGGGATTCCTACGAGCAGTACGTC. Its protein is CASSFTSGDSYEQYV.